Below, one TCR beta chain is given with its context. Generated by immunoSEQ multiplex PCR, the TCRdb table keeps only in-frame clones and is missing some. The sample has more than 95,000 clones, just over 90% seen once. The data are from a study of T cell responses to AZD1222 COVID-19 vaccine. This CDR3 has 15 amino acids. Germline CDR1 is SGHDT and CDR2 is YYEEEE. Losses at the gene ends were 0 bases for V and 6 bases for J; bases not matched to a gene: 2. The sequence derives from an adult in good health. Sequenced here: peripheral blood, sampled on day 0 of AZD1222 vaccination. The chain links TRBV5-6 to TRBJ1-6, with TRBD1 matching over 8 bases. This chain's CDR3 is CASSLEQGVNSPLHF. CDR3 sequence (DNA): TGTGCCAGCAGCTTGGAACAGGGGGTTAATTCACCCCTCCACTTT. The complete variable domain, with remaining parts taken from reference TRBV5-6 and TRBJ1-6, reads DAGVTQSPTHLIKTRGQQVTLRCSPKSGHDTVSWYQQALGQGPQFIFQYYEEEERQRGNFPDRFSGHQFPNYSSELNVNALLLGDSALYLCASSLEQGVNSPLHFGNGTRLTVT.